The present entry profiles one T cell receptor beta chain with its context. The antigen remains unidentified. The CDR3 extends over 15 amino acids. Germline values: CDR1 ENHRY, CDR2 SYGVKD. V shed 2 bases and J 4 bases; nucleotides not matched to a gene: 4. These data come from a study of T cell responses to AZD1222 COVID-19 vaccine. Clones were sequenced by immunoSEQ multiplex PCR, and TCRdb holds only the in-frame ones, with some missing. Altogether more than 75,000 clones are present, over 75% being singletons, with the ten largest covering about 5%. Points from the study as a whole: The study identified only five to seven AZD1222 recipients as seropositive at baseline. Nearly half of spike-specific TCRs reportedly target variant regions that are unmutated in the B.1.351 and B.1.1.7 variants. Clonal diversity was possibly underestimated, and white British individuals and females predominated among donors. Increased Spike-specific TCR breadth and depth were observed after two AZD1222 doses.

This chain uses TRBV10-3 with TRBJ2-7, with 11 bases lining up with TRBD2. Sequenced here: peripheral blood, sampled 28 days after the second AZD1222 dose. The origin of this receptor is an adult who received the AZD1222 COVID-19 vaccine. The CDR3 reads CAISEGTSGGYEQYF. In DNA, the CDR3 is TGTGCCATCAGTGAGGGTACTAGCGGGGGTTACGAGCAGTACTTC.